The clone carrying this TCR beta chain was seen repeatedly, ten times or more. The antigen remains unidentified. Ophthalmopathy donors were characterized by moderate-to-severe activity, CAS of at least 3, NOSPECS of at least 4, and duration under 3 months. The starting material, roughly 9.7 ml of fresh peripheral blood, provided the PBMCs. This sample is drawn from a study of Graves' ophthalmopathy and Graves' hyperthyroidism. Regarding the study as a whole: From stable hyperthyroidism, ophthalmopathy was separated by a 13-signature model with 87.88% sensitivity and less than 82% specificity.

As the template, RNA transcripts were used to amplify TCR beta CDR3 regions. An opening RT-PCR round employed HTBI primers and preceded a second-round multiplex PCR. TCRdb reprocessed the multiplex PCR reads with MiXCR, giving one entry per CDR3 protein. The sample includes roughly 500,000 distinct CDR3 sequences, over 13% of them seen just once. V was shortened by 2 bases and J by 8 bases, with 7 bases between the two germline ends. The CDR3 consists of 12 residues. Germline CDR1 reads SGHAT; CDR2 reads FQNNGV. Material for sequencing was blood. V is TRBV11-2 and J is TRBJ1-3; D not resolved. This receptor was identified in a woman aged 25 to 39 with Graves' ophthalmopathy. The CDR3 nucleotides are TGTGCCAGCAGCTTAAGGGCGGACACCATATATTTT. It translates to CASSLRADTIYF. The full variable domain, completed using reference TRBV11-2 and TRBJ1-3, is EAGVAQSPRYKIIEKRQSVAFWCNPISGHATLYWYQQILGQGPKLLIQFQNNGVVDDSQLPKDRFSAERLKGVDSTLKIQPAKLEDSAVYLCASSLRADTIYFGEGSWLTVV.